This note documents a single T cell receptor beta chain sequence. The data derive from a study of blood T cell repertoires in COVID-19. Profiled with immunoSEQ multiplex PCR; TCRdb holds only in-frame clones, not every one. The sample lists around 250,000 clones, over 75% occurring once. The germline V gene has CDR1 DFQATT and CDR2 SNEGSKA (reference sequence). CDR3 length equals 15 residues. Unmatched junction bases numbered 6, after V lost 3 bases and J lost 6 bases. The sample taken for sequencing was PBMCs or T cells enriched from blood (not recorded which). The sequence was collected from a woman aged 45-65 years who had recovered from COVID-19. The chain employs TRBV20-1 and TRBJ1-4, with 11 bases matching TRBD1. CDR3 sequence reads: CSASGQGARDEKLFF. In DNA, the CDR3 is TGCAGTGCTAGTGGACAGGGGGCTCGAGATGAAAAACTGTTTTTT.